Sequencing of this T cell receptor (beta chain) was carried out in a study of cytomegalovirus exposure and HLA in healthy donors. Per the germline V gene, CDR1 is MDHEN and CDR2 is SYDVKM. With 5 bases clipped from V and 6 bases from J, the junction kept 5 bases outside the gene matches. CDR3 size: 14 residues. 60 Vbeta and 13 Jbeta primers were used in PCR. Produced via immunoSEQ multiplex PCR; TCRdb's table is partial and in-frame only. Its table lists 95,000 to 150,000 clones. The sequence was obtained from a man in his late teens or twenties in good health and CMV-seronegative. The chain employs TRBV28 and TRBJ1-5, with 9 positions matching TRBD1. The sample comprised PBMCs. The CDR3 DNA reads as TGTGCCAGCAGTCCCGGACAGGGGACTCAGCCCCAGCATTTT. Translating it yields CASSPGQGTQPQHF.